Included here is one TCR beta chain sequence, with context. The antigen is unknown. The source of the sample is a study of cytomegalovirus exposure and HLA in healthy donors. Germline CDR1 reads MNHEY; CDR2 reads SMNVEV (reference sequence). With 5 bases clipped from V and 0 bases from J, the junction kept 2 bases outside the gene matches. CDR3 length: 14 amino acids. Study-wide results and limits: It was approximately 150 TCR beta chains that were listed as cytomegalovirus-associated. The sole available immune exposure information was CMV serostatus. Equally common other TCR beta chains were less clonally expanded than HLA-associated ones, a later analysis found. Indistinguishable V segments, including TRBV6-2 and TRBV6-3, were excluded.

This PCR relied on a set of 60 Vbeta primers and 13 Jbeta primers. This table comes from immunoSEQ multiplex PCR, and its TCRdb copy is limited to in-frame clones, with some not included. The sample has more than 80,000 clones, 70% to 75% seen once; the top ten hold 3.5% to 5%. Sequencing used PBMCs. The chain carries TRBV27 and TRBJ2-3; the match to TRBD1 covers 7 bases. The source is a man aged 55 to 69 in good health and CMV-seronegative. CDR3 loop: CASSADRSTDTQYF. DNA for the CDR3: TGTGCCAGCAGTGCGGACAGGAGCACAGATACGCAGTATTTT.